The 2 T cell receptor beta chains below come from one sample, sequenced in a study of blood T cell repertoires in COVID-19. The method was immunoSEQ multiplex PCR; TCRdb's version includes in-frame clones alone and lacks a portion of them. This sample carries about 270,000 clones, around 83% of them seen once, and the ten largest clones take approximately 5.3%. Sequences were obtained from peripheral blood. Source of these receptors: an elderly man with acute or convalescent COVID-19.

This sequence joins TRBV6-5 and TRBJ2-1; 12 bases fit TRBD2. The CDR3 runs 16 residues. The junction had 3 bases not matched to a gene; V was cut back by 2 bases and J by 4 bases. CDR1 and CDR2 from the germline V gene are MNHEY and SVGAGI. CDR3 DNA sequence: TGTGCCAGCAGTTACACTAGCGGGGGGCATTACAATGAGCAGTTCTTC. The encoded protein is CASSYTSGGHYNEQFF.

CDR3 in amino acids: CASRSSLGTGGFTEAFF. The CDR3 DNA reads as TGTGCCAGCAGGTCTTCACTCGGGACAGGGGGCTTCACTGAAGCTTTCTTT. The rearrangement joins TRBV28 to TRBJ1-1, with 12 bases identical to TRBD1. J was trimmed by 4 bases and V by 6 bases; bases with no gene match: 12. CDR3 length: 17 amino acids. Germline V gene lookup returns CDR1 MDHEN and CDR2 SYDVKM.